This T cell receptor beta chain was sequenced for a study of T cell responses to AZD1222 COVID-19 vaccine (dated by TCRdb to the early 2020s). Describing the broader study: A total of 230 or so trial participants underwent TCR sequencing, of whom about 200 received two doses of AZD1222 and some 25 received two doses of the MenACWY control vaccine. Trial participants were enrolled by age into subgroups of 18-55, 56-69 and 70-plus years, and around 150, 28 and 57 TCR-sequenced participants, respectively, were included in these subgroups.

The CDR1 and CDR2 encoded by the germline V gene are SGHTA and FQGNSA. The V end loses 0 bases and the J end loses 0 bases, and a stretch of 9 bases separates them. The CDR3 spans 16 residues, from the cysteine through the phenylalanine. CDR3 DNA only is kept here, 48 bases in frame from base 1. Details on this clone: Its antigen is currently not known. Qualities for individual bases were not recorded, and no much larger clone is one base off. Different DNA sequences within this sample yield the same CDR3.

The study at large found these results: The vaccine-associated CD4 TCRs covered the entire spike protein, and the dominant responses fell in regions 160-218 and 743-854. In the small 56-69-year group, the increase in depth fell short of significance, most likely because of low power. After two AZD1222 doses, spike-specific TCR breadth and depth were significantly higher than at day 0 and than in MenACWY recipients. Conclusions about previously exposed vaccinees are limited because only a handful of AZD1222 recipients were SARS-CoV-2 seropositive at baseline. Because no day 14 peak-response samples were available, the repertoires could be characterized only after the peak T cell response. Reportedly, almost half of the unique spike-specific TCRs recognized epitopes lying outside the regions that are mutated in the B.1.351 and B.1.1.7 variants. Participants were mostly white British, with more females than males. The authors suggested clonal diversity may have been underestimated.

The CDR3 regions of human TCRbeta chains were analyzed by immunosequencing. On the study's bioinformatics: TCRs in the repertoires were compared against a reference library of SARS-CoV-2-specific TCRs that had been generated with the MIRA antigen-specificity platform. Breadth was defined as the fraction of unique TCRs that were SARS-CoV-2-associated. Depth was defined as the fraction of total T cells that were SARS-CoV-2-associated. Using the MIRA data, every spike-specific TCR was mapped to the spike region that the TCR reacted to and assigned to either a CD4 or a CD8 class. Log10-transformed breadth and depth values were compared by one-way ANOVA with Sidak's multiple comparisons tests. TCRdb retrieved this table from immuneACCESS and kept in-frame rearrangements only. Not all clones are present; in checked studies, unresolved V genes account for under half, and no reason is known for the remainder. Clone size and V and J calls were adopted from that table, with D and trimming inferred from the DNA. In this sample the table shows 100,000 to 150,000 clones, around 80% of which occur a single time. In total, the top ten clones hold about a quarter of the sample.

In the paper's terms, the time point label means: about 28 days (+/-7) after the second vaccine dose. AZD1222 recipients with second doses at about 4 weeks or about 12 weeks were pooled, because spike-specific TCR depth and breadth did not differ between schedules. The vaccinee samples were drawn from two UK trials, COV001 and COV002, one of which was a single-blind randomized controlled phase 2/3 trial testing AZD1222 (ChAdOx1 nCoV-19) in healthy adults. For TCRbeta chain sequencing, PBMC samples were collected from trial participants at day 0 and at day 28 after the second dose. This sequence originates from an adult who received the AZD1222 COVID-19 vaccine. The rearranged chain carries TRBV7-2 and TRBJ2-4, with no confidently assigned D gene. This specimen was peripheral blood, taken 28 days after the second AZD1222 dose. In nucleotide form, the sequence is TGTGCCAGCAGCTTAGCTCCCACTCTAGCCAAAAACATTCAGTACTTC. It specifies CASSLAPTLAKNIQYF.